This TCR beta chain was sequenced in a study of blood T cell repertoires in COVID-19. Overall study: Material from acute and convalescent COVID-19 was sourced from the United States, Italy and Spain. Nucleic acid was either cDNA or gDNA, and it came from T cells, B-cell-depleted T cells, or PBMCs.

Germline CDR1 and CDR2: SNHLY and FYNNEI. V dropped 8 bases and J dropped 0 bases, with 16 bases sitting between them. CDR3 length equals 15 residues. Only one count was recorded for this clone. Original methodology: Estimation of nucleated cell counts was performed using reference gene primer amplification. Measured with immunoSEQ multiplex PCR; TCRdb has only the in-frame clones, and not every one. V and J calls plus clone size are reproduced from that table; the DNA served to infer D and trimming. The profile shows around 230,000 clones, just under 85% of them singletons. The sequencing input was peripheral blood. This clonotype originated in a woman older than 75 with acute or convalescent COVID-19. The chain joins TRBV2 to TRBJ1-1; perhaps TRBD1 as D (5 bases). CDR3 nucleotide sequence: TGTGCCAGCCGCCAACGGGAGGGGATGAACACTGAAGCTTTCTTT. It translates to CASRQREGMNTEAFF.